This T cell receptor (beta chain) was profiled in a study of blood T cell repertoires in COVID-19. Overall study context: Researchers got acute and convalescent COVID-19 samples from the United States, Italy and Spain. The analysed material was cDNA or gDNA that came from T cells, B-cell-depleted T cells, or PBMCs.

One Seattle source followed patients from active infection through their disease course. Original processing notes: The assay estimated nucleated cells by amplifying reference gene primers. Using immunoSEQ multiplex PCR, the repertoire was profiled, and TCRdb retains in-frame clones only, with some absent. Clonal size and the V and J genes are those of that table, whereas D and trimming came from the DNA. This sample carries approximately 170,000 clones, roughly 87% of them seen once, and the ten largest clones take roughly 7.5%. This clonotype was obtained from a woman between 70 and 85 years old with COVID-19, enrolled during active disease. Sequencing was performed on peripheral blood.

The CDR3 bases are TGTGCCAGCAGCGTAGGGGCCAAGCCCTTGGAAAAACTGTTTTTT. Its protein is CASSVGAKPLEKLFF. The chain combines TRBV9 with TRBJ1-4; D ambiguous. CDR1 and CDR2 from the germline V gene are SGDLS and YYNGEE. This CDR3 spans 15 amino acids. V shed 0 bases and J shed 8 bases, with 14 bases lying between them.